This record concerns one T cell receptor beta chain sequence. These data originate in a study of blood T cell repertoires in COVID-19. Overall study: Sample material is recorded as cDNA or gDNA derived from T cells, B-cell-depleted T cells, or PBMCs.

Sequencing was performed with immunoSEQ multiplex PCR; in TCRdb, only in-frame clones are kept and a portion is missing. The sample contains approximately 50,000 clones, 86% of which appear only once. This TCR was recovered from a human donor in a cohort sampled during active COVID-19. Specimen: peripheral blood.

The CDR3 DNA is TGTGCCAGCAGCCAAAAGACAGGGAACTATGGCTACACCTTC. It encodes CASSQKTGNYGYTF. This chain joins TRBV4-2 and TRBJ1-2; TRBD1 agrees at 7 bases. CDR1 and CDR2 from the germline V gene are LGHNA and YNFKEQ. The CDR3 consists of 14 residues. V gave up 2 bases and J gave up 2 bases; unmatched junction bases: 2.